This T cell receptor (beta chain) was sequenced for a study of vaccination effects on CD4 cells after COVID-19. Antigen-specific CD4+ T cells were expanded (with viral peptide pools) by the ViraFEST assay ahead of sequencing. When ten to eleven days of culture had elapsed, CD4+ T cells were isolated. As their vaccination, participants received two doses of either BNT162b2 or mRNA-1273. This clone turned up a few times. Antigen specificity is unknown. Repertoires were generated with immunoSEQ multiplex PCR, while TCRdb's copy carries only in-frame clones and drops some. The sample lists over 80,000 clones, over 75% occurring once. This sequence originates from a human donor who received a COVID-19 vaccine. The material sequenced was CD4+ T cells from PBMCs cultured with HCoV-OC43 spike peptides, taken after COVID-19 vaccination. Described subset: HCoV-OC43 spike overlapping peptide pool stimulation.

The DNA of the CDR3 is TGTGCCAGCAGCCGAGACAGTGTAGGTGGCTACACCTTC. Residues: CASSRDSVGGYTF. V gene TRBV12-3 or TRBV12-4 combines with J gene TRBJ1-2; D might be TRBD1 (5 bases). Trimming stripped 6 bases from V and 7 bases from J, with 15 bases between. The CDR3 consists of 13 residues.